This T cell receptor beta chain appears in the sequencing data of a study of beta chain features in type 1 diabetes. Study as a whole: Taken together, all samples contributed fewer than 110 million examined sorted cells.

The purity of all sorted populations exceeded 95%. Expressed TCRB transcripts were sequenced, since all the RNA that had been isolated was reverse transcribed. Here immunoSEQ multiplex PCR was the method, and the copy in TCRdb shows in-frame clones only, minus some. The table includes some 240,000 clones, 16% detected once. Broader study findings: VDJ junctions from type 1 diabetes patients carried fewer insertions and larger deletions. Compared to healthy donors, patients appeared to have naive, central memory and Treg TCRB repertoires that were more alike. All four CD4+ subsets from Type 1 diabetes patients carried moderately but significantly shorter TCRB CDR3s.

The CDR3 runs to 12 residues. CDR1 and CDR2 from the germline V gene are SGHNT and YYREEE (reference sequence). V was trimmed by 0 bases and J by 6 bases, leaving 6 bases between them. This clone was counted between two and nine times. Its matching antigen is unknown. This clonotype originated in a young man with type 1 diabetes. This rearrangement joins TRBV5-4 to TRBJ1-2, with D unresolved. Sequenced: naive CD4+ T cells from blood. CDR3 nucleotide sequence: TGTGCCAGCAGCTTGGGACGGGATGGCTACACCTTC. Its protein is CASSLGRDGYTF.